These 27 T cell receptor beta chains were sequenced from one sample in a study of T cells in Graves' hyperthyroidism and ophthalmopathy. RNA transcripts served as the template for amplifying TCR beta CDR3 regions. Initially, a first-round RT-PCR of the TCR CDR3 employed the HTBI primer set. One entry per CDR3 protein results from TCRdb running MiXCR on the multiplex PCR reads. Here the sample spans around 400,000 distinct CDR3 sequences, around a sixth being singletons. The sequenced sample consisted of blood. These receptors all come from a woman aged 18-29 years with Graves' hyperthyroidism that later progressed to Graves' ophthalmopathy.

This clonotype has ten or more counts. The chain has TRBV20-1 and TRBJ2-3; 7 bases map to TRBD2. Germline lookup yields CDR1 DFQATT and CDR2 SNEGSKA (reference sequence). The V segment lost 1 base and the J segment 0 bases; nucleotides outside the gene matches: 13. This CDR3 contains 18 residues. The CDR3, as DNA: TGCAGTGCTAGAGTTGTAGGCGGGAGTTTGGCCAGCACAGATACGCAGTATTTT. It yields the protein CSARVVGGSLASTDTQYF.

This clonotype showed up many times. CDR3 sequence: CASSHSWTSATDTQYF. The DNA for the CDR3 is TGCGCCAGCAGCCATTCTTGGACTAGCGCCACAGATACGCAGTATTTT. The genes are TRBV4-3 and TRBJ2-3; 9 nucleotides match TRBD2. Losses at the gene ends were 3 bases for V and 2 bases for J; bases not matched to a gene: 6. This CDR3 is 16 amino acids long. Germline V gene sequence: CDR1 LGHNA, CDR2 YSLEER.

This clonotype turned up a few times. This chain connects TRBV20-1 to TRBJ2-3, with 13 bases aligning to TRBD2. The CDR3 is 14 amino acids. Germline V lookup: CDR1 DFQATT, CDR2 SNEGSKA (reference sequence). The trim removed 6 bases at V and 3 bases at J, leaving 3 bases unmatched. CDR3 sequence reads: CSARLAGGTDTQYF. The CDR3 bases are TGCAGTGCCAGACTAGCGGGGGGAACAGATACGCAGTATTTT.

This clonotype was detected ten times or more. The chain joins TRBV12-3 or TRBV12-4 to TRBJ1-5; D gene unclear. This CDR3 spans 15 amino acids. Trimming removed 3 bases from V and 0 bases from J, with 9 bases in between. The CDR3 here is CASSFFLDSNQPQHF. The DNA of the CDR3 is TGTGCCAGCAGTTTCTTCTTAGATAGCAATCAGCCCCAGCATTTT.

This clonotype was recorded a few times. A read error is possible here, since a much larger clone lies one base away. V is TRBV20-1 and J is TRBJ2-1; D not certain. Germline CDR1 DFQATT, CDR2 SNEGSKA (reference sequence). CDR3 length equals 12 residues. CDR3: CSASTLDNGQFF. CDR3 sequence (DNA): TGCAGTGCCTCGACGCTGGATAATGGGCAGTTCTTC.

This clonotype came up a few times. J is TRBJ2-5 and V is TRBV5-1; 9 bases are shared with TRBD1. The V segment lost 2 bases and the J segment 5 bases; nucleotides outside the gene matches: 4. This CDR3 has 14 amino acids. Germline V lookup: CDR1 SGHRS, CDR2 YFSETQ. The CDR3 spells CASSLQGALETQYF. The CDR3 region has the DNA TGCGCCAGCAGCTTACAGGGGGCGCTGGAGACCCAGTACTTC.

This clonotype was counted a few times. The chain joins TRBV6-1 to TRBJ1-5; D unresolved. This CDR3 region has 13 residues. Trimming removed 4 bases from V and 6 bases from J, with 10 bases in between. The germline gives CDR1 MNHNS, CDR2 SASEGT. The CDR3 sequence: CASSAQGLQPQHF. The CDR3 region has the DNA TGTGCCAGCAGTGCCCAAGGGCTTCAGCCCCAGCATTTT.

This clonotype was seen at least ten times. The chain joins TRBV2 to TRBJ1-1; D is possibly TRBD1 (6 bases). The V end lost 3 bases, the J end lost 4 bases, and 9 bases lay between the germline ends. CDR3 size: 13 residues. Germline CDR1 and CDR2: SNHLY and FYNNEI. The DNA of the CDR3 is TGTGCCAGCAGTGATGGGGGCCCCACTGAAGCTTTCTTT. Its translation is CASSDGGPTEAFF.

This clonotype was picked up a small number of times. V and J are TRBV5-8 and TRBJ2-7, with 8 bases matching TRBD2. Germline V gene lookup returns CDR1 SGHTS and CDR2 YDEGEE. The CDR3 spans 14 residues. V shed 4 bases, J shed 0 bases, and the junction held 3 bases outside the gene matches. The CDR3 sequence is CASSPAGDSYEQYF. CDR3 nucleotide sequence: TGTGCCAGCAGCCCAGCGGGAGACTCCTACGAGCAGTACTTC.

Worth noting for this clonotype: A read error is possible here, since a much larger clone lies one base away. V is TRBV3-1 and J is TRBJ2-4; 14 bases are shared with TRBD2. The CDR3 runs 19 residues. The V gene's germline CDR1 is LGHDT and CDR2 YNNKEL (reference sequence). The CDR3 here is CAGSSGLAGAVLAKNIQYF. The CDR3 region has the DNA TGTGCCGGCAGCTCGGGACTAGCGGGAGCCGTATTAGCCAAAAACATTCAGTACTTC.

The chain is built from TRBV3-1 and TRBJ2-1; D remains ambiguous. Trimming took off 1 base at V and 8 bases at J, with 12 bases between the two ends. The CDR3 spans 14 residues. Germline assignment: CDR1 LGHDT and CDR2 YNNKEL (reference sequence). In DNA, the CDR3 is TGTGCCAGCAGCCAAGGACCCGCTGGGGATGAGCAGTTCTTC. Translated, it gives CASSQGPAGDEQFF.

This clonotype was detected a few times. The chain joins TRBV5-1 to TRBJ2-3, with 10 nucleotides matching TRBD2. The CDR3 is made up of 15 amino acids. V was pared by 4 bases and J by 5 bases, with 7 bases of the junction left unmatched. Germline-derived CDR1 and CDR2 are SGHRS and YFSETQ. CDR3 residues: CASSPSGRKEDTQYF. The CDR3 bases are TGCGCCAGCAGCCCTAGCGGGAGAAAAGAAGATACGCAGTATTTT.

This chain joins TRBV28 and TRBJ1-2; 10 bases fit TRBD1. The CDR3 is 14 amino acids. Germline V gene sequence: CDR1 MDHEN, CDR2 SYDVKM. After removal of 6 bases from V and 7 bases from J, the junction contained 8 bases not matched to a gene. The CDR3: CASSTGTGAGGYTF. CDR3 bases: TGTGCCAGCAGCACCGGGACAGGGGCAGGTGGCTACACCTTC.

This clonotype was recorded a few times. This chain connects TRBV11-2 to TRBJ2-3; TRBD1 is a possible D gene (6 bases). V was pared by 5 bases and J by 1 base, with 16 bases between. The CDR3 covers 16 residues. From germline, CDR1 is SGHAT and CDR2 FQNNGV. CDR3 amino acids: CASSRRPDSGTDTQYF. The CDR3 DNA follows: TGTGCCAGCAGCCGCCGGCCGGACAGCGGCACAGATACGCAGTATTTT.

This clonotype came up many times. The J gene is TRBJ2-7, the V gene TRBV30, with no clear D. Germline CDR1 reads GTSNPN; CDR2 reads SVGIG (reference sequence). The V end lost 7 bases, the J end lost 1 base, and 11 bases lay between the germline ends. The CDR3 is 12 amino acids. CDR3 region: CAFYGRSYEQYF. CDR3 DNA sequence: TGTGCCTTCTACGGGCGGTCCTACGAGCAGTACTTC.

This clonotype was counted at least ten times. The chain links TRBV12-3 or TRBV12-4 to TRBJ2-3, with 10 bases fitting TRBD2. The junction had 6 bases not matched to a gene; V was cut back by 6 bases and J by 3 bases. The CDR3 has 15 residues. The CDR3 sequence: CASSPWGLATDTQYF. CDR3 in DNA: TGTGCCAGCAGCCCATGGGGACTAGCGACAGATACGCAGTATTTT.

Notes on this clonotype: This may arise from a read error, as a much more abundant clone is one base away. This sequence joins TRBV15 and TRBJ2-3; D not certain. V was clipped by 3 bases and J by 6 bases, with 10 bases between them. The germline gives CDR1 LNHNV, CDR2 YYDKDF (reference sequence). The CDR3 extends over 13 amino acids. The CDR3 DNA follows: TGTGCCACCAGCAGTGGTCCAGGCGATACGCAGTATTTT. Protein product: CATSSGPGDTQYF.

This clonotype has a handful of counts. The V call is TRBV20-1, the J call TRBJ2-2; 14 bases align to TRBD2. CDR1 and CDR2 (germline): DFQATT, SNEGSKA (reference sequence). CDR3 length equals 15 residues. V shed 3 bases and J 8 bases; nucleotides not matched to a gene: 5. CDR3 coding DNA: TGCAGTGCTAGTCCCGGGACTAGCGGGAGTGGGGAGCTGTTTTTT. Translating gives CSASPGTSGSGELFF.

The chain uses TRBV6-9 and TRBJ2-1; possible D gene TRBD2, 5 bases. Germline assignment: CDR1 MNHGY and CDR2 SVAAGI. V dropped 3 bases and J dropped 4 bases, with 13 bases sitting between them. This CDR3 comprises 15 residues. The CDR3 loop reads CASSYERAEYNEQFF. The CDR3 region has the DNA TGTGCCAGCAGTTACGAGAGGGCAGAGTACAATGAGCAGTTCTTC.

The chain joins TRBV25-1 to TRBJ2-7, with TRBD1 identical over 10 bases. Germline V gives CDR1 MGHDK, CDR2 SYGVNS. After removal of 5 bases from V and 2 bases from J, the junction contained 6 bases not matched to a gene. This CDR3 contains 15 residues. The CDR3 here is CASSKTGGAAYEQYF. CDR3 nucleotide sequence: TGTGCCAGCAGTAAGACAGGGGGCGCGGCCTACGAGCAGTACTTC.

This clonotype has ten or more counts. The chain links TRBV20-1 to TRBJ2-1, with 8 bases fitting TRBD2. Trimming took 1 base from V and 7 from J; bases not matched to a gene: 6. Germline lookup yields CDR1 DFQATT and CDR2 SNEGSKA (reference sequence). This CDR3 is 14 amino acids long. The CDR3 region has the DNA TGCAGTGCTAGAGGATCGGGACTAGGTAATGAGCAGTTCTTC. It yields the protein CSARGSGLGNEQFF.

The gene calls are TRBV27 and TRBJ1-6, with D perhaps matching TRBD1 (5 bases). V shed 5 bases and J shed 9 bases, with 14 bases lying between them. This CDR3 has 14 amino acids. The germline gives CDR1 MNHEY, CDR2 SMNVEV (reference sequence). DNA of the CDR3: TGTGCCAGCAGTCCCAGGGCCGGTAGTTCACCCCTCCACTTT. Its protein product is CASSPRAGSSPLHF.

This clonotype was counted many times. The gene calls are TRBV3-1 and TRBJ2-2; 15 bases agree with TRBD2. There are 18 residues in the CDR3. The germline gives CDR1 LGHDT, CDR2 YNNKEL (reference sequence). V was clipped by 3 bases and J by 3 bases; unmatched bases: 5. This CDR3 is CASSHLGLAGGDTGELFF. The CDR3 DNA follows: TGTGCCAGCAGCCACCTCGGACTAGCGGGAGGGGACACCGGGGAGCTGTTTTTT. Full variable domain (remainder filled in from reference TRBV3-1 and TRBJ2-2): DTAVSQTPKYLVTQMGNDKSIKCEQNLGHDTMYWYKQDSKKFLKIMFSYNNKELIINETVPNRFSPKSPDKAHLNLHINSLELGDSAVYFCASSHLGLAGGDTGELFFGEGSRLTVL.

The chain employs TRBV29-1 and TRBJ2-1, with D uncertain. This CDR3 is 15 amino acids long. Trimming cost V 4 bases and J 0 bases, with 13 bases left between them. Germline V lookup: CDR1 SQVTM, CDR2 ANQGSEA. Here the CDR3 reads CSVVELTASYNEQFF. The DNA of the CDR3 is TGCAGCGTTGTCGAGCTGACGGCCTCCTACAATGAGCAGTTCTTC.

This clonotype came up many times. This CDR3 is CASSSQKGRTSGRLGSGQFF. For the CDR3, the DNA is TGTGCCAGCAGTTCACAAAAGGGTCGGACTAGCGGGAGGCTCGGGTCGGGGCAGTTCTTC. This chain joins TRBV2 and TRBJ2-1; 14 positions agree with TRBD2. Trimming removed 5 bases from V and 12 bases from J; junction bases left unmatched: 24. Per the germline V gene, CDR1 is SNHLY and CDR2 is FYNNEI. The CDR3 is 20 residues long.

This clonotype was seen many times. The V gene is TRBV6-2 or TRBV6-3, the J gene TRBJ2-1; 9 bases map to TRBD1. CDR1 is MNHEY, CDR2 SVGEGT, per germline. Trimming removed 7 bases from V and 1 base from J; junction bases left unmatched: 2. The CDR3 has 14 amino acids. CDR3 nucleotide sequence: TGTGCCAGCACGGGACAGGGTTCCTACAATGAGCAGTTCTTC. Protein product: CASTGQGSYNEQFF.

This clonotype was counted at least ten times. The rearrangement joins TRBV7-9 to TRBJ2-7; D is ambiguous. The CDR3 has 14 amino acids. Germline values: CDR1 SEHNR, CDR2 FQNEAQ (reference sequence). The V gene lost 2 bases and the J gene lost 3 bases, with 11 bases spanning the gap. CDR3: CASSLSGSSYEQYF. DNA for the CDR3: TGTGCCAGCAGCTTATCCGGGTCTAGCTACGAGCAGTACTTC.